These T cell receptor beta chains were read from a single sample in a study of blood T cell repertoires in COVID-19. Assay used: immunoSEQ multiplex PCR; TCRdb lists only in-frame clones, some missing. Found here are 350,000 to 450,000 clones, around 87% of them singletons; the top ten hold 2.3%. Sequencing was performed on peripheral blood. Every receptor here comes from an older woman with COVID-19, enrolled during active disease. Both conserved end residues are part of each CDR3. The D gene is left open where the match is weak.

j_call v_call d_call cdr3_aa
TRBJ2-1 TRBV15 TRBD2 CATSLAGGMGEQFF
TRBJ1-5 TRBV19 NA CASSIVGGGNQPQHF
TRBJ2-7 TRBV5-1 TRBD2 CASSPGGAETYEQYF
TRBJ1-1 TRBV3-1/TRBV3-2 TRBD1 CASTHRGRGNTEAFF
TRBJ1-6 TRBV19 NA CASSSGAGNSPLHF
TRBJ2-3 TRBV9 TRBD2 CASSQPSGGFHTQYF
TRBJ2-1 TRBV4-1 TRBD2 CASSKEALAGGPAQFF
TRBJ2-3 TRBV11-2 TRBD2 CASSFGSGGAVGTDTQYF
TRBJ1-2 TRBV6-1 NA CASSDASSELPGYTF
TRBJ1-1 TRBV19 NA CASSSLGAGNTEAFF
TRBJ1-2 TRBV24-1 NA CATSAGEGYTF
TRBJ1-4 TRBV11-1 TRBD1 CASSLRTGTGDEKLFF
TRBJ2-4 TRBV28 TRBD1 CASGTGAAKNIQYF
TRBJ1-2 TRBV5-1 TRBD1 CASSWDLGQGDGYTF
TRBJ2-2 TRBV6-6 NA CASSYSAGTGELFF
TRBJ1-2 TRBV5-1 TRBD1 CASSLGDRALPGYTF
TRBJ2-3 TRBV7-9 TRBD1 CASSPRPGQDTQYF
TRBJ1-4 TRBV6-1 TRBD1 CASSDSGQGDKLFF
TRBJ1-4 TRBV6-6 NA CASSRAGTFATNEKLFF
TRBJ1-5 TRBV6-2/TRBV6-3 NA CASCLGTINQPQHF
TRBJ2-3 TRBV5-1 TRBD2 CASSSSGGGLSDTQYF
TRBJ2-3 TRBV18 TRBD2 CASTRLAGGRGTDTQYF
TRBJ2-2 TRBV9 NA CASSVGGGTGELFF
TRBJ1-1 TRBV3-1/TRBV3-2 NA CASSQRHLNTEAFF
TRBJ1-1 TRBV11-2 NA CASSFGGLAEAFF